This passage covers 13 T cell receptor beta chains from one sample sequenced in a study of shared clonotypes between healthy human individuals (dated by TCRdb to about 2020). The method behind the library was the immunoSEQ multiplex PCR assay. TCRdb retrieved this table from immuneACCESS and kept in-frame rearrangements only. Not all clones are present; in checked studies, unresolved V genes account for under half, and no reason is known for the remainder. For this sample the table gives 1.4 million or so clones, of which approximately 98.5% were detected only once. The ten largest clones represent 0.36% of the sample. The sample taken for sequencing was naive CD4+ T cells sorted from blood. According to the study, the label for this sample's cell subset or site signals: CD45RA+ positively selected. These receptors originate from a man aged 25-45 years in good health.

This chain links TRBV28 with TRBJ2-2; TRBD1 aligns across 8 bases. The CDR3 spans 15 residues. Trimming removed 6 bases from V and 3 bases from J; junction bases left unmatched: 6. Per the germline V gene, CDR1 is MDHEN and CDR2 is SYDVKM. DNA of the CDR3: TGTGCCAGCAGCCCCGGGACAGGAGACACCGGGGAGCTGTTTTTT. Encoded protein: CASSPGTGDTGELFF.

The chain has TRBV28 and TRBJ2-5; D may be TRBD1 (5 bases). This CDR3 comprises 14 residues. The V and J ends lost 6 bases and 0 bases respectively, with 11 bases between them. Germline CDR1 reads MDHEN; CDR2 reads SYDVKM. CDR3 loop: CASRLRQYQETQYF. CDR3 coding DNA: TGTGCCAGCAGACTAAGACAGTACCAAGAGACCCAGTACTTC. Full variable domain (remainder filled in from reference TRBV28 and TRBJ2-5): DVKVTQSSRYLVKRTGEKVFLECVQDMDHENMFWYRQDPGLGLRLIYFSYDVKMKEKGDIPEGYSVSREKKERFSLILESASTNQTSMYLCASRLRQYQETQYFGPGTRLLVL.

The sample holds a few counts of this clone. The chain employs TRBV25-1 and TRBJ1-2; D is undetermined. Germline V gene sequence: CDR1 MGHDK, CDR2 SYGVNS. There are 12 residues in the CDR3. V was cut by 4 bases and J by 2 bases, with 5 bases left in between. The CDR3 DNA follows: TGTGCCAGCAGTGGGCAGAACTATGGCTACACCTTC. Translated: CASSGQNYGYTF.

The chain couples TRBV4-3 to TRBJ2-3; D ambiguous. CDR1 LGHNA and CDR2 YSLEER come from the germline V gene. The CDR3 loop spans 16 amino acids. The V end lost 1 base, the J end lost 1 base, and 12 bases lay between the germline ends. This chain's CDR3 is CASSQGVGRGTDTQYF. The CDR3 DNA follows: TGCGCCAGCAGCCAAGGGGTAGGAAGGGGCACAGATACGCAGTATTTT.

This clone came up once. This chain connects TRBV11-3 to TRBJ2-1; TRBD2 matches at 7 bases. Germline V CDR1 and CDR2: SGHNT, YENEEA. V lost 5 bases and J lost 2; bases outside the gene matches: 9. This CDR3 region has 16 residues. The CDR3 sequence is CASSRPSGGTYNEQFF. The CDR3 bases are TGTGCCAGCAGCCGCCCTAGCGGAGGAACCTACAATGAGCAGTTCTTC.

Written as DNA, the CDR3 is TGTGCCAGCTCACCACCCGGATCGACGCAGTATTTT. Translating it yields CASSPPGSTQYF. The chain is built from TRBV18 and TRBJ2-3, with D hard to call. The CDR3 spans 12 residues. Germline lookup yields CDR1 KGHSH and CDR2 LQKENI. Trimming left V 0 bases short and J 9 bases short, with 7 bases between.

V and J are TRBV4-2 and TRBJ2-1; 13 bases are a match to TRBD2. The CDR3 sequence is 19 residues long. Germline CDR1 LGHNA, CDR2 YNFKEQ. Germline trimming cut 4 bases from V and 1 base from J; bases unmatched to any gene: 10. The CDR3 loop is CASSRTLAGGGGSYNEQFF. The CDR3 DNA reads as TGTGCCAGCAGCCGAACACTAGCGGGAGGGGGCGGATCCTACAATGAGCAGTTCTTC.

The chain has TRBV19 and TRBJ2-1; TRBD2 is a possible D gene (6 bases). CDR3 length: 16 amino acids. Deletions cut 6 bases from V and 0 bases from J, with 15 bases between. Germline loops: CDR1 LNHDA, CDR2 SQIVND (reference sequence). The CDR3 protein is CASSPTRASSYNEQFF. As DNA, the CDR3 is TGTGCCAGTAGCCCGACTAGGGCCAGCTCCTACAATGAGCAGTTCTTC.

The chain is built from TRBV27 and TRBJ1-4; 7 nucleotides align to TRBD1. In germline, CDR1 is MNHEY, CDR2 SMNVEV (reference sequence). The CDR3 contains 15 residues. V lost 2 bases to trimming and J lost 5 bases; unmatched junction nucleotides: 5. The CDR3 loop is CASSLIRGINEKLFF. The CDR3 coding sequence is TGTGCCAGCAGTTTAATCAGGGGGATAAATGAAAAACTGTTTTTT.

The V and J genes are TRBV5-8 and TRBJ2-3, with TRBD2 matching over 13 bases. With V trimmed by 4 bases and J by 4 bases, 9 bases remained unmatched. The CDR3 contains 17 residues. The germline CDR1 and CDR2 sequences are SGHTS and YDEGEE. The CDR3 DNA reads as TGTGCCAGCAGCATCCTACGACTAGCGGGAGGAGCAGATACGCAGTATTTT. It codes for CASSILRLAGGADTQYF.

V gene TRBV19 combines with J gene TRBJ2-7; TRBD2 might be the D (6 bases). The CDR3 runs 14 residues. Germline CDR1 LNHDA, CDR2 SQIVND (reference sequence). Trimming removed 5 bases at V and 4 bases at J, with 15 bases between. CDR3: CASSSGLNYYEQYF. The CDR3 DNA sequence: TGTGCCAGTAGTTCGGGACTTAATTATTACGAGCAGTACTTC.

This sequence joins TRBV28 and TRBJ1-2; the D is unclear. Germline V gene lookup returns CDR1 MDHEN and CDR2 SYDVKM. This CDR3 has 12 amino acids. V was pared by 8 bases and J by 7 bases, with 14 bases between. This CDR3 is CASADPRGGYTF. The CDR3 DNA is TGTGCCAGCGCAGACCCTCGGGGTGGCTACACCTTC.

The chain carries TRBV7-6 and TRBJ2-3, with a possible D match to TRBD2 (6 bases). The CDR3 sequence is 17 residues long. Germline CDR1 is SGHVS and CDR2 is FNYEAQ. The V end lost 5 bases, the J end lost 4 bases, and 22 bases lay between the germline ends. The CDR3 bases are TGTGCCAGCAGCCTATCGATCGGCCGGGGGAGTTCAGATACGCAGTATTTT. This sequence encodes CASSLSIGRGSSDTQYF. Drawing the rest from reference TRBV7-6 and TRBJ2-3, the complete variable domain is GAGVSQSPRYKVTKRGQDVALRCDPISGHVSLYWYRQALGQGPEFLTYFNYEAQQDKSGLPNDRFSAERPEGSISTLTIQRTEQRDSAMYRCASSLSIGRGSSDTQYFGPGTRLTVL.